This is a list of T cell receptor beta chains from one sample in a study of cytomegalovirus exposure and HLA in healthy donors. Some clones are missing from TCRdb's copy, which holds only in-frame ones; the method was immunoSEQ multiplex PCR. The sample comprises approximately 97,000 clones, 79% of which are singletons, and about 3.5% rests with the top ten. What was sequenced was PBMCs. These receptors all come from a male donor in good health and CMV-seropositive. Each CDR3 is given with its conserved first and last residue. Fields, in order: CDR3 length, V gene, D gene, J gene, clone size, CDR3 protein, CDR3 DNA. D genes are given only for firm matches. Clone size appears in some rows only: once, few, many, or a class for an expanded clone.

cdr3_length: 16
v_call: TRBV15
d_call: TRBD2
j_call: TRBJ2-3
clone_size: NA
cdr3_aa: CATSRDGGVGTDTQYF
cdr3_nt: TGTGCCACCAGCAGAGATGGGGGGGTTGGCACAGATACGCAGTATTTT

cdr3_length: 13
v_call: TRBV18
d_call: NA
j_call: TRBJ2-5
clone_size: NA
cdr3_aa: CASSPPSIETQYF
cdr3_nt: TGTGCCAGCTCACCACCTAGTATCGAGACCCAGTACTTC

cdr3_length: 11
v_call: TRBV5-8
d_call: NA
j_call: TRBJ2-1
clone_size: NA
cdr3_aa: CASSLPNEQFF
cdr3_nt: TGTGCCAGCAGCTTGCCAAATGAGCAGTTCTTC

cdr3_length: 18
v_call: TRBV4-1
d_call: TRBD1
j_call: TRBJ1-2
clone_size: NA
cdr3_aa: CASSFSTLSGQPFYGYTF
cdr3_nt: TGCGCCAGCAGTTTTTCCACCCTTTCGGGACAGCCCTTCTATGGCTACACCTTC

cdr3_length: 9
v_call: TRBV30
d_call: NA
j_call: TRBJ1-2
clone_size: NA
cdr3_aa: CAWAQAFTF
cdr3_nt: TGTGCCTGGGCTCAAGCTTTCACCTTC

cdr3_length: 13
v_call: TRBV27
d_call: TRBD2
j_call: TRBJ2-1
clone_size: NA
cdr3_aa: CASAGGSGNEQFF
cdr3_nt: TGTGCCAGCGCCGGGGGGTCGGGCAATGAGCAGTTCTTC

cdr3_length: 15
v_call: TRBV7-8
d_call: TRBD1
j_call: TRBJ1-2
clone_size: NA
cdr3_aa: CASSLGTGGVYGYTF
cdr3_nt: TGTGCCAGCAGCTTAGGGACAGGGGGGGTTTATGGCTACACCTTC

cdr3_length: 13
v_call: TRBV7-2
d_call: NA
j_call: TRBJ1-2
clone_size: once
cdr3_aa: CASSLAGRYGYTF
cdr3_nt: TGTGCCAGCAGCTTAGCGGGCCGCTATGGCTACACCTTC

cdr3_length: 13
v_call: TRBV5-8
d_call: NA
j_call: TRBJ2-5
clone_size: few
cdr3_aa: CASSLWGAETQYF
cdr3_nt: TGTGCCAGCAGCTTGTGGGGAGCAGAGACCCAGTACTTC

cdr3_length: 14
v_call: TRBV7-8
d_call: NA
j_call: TRBJ1-6
clone_size: NA
cdr3_aa: CASSADSDRAPLHF
cdr3_nt: TGTGCCAGCAGCGCCGACTCTGATCGGGCACCCCTCCACTTT

cdr3_length: 12
v_call: TRBV6-5
d_call: NA
j_call: TRBJ1-5
clone_size: few
cdr3_aa: CASSSINQPQHF
cdr3_nt: TGTGCCAGCAGTTCTATCAATCAGCCCCAGCATTTT

cdr3_length: 13
v_call: TRBV30
d_call: NA
j_call: TRBJ2-7
clone_size: few
cdr3_aa: CAWSRGQPYEQYF
cdr3_nt: TGTGCCTGGAGTCGGGGACAACCTTACGAGCAGTACTTC

cdr3_length: 13
v_call: TRBV5-6
d_call: NA
j_call: TRBJ2-7
clone_size: NA
cdr3_aa: CASGTTVSYEQYF
cdr3_nt: TGTGCCAGCGGAACGACAGTCTCCTACGAGCAGTACTTC

cdr3_length: 16
v_call: TRBV7-2
d_call: TRBD2
j_call: TRBJ2-1
clone_size: NA
cdr3_aa: CASSSPGIAGGLWEFF
cdr3_nt: TGTGCCAGCAGCTCCCCGGGAATAGCGGGGGGGTTATGGGAGTTCTTC

cdr3_length: 15
v_call: TRBV6-5
d_call: TRBD1
j_call: TRBJ1-3
clone_size: NA
cdr3_aa: CASSLGTGGRNTIYF
cdr3_nt: TGTGCCAGCAGCCTGGGGACAGGGGGAAGAAACACCATATATTTT

cdr3_length: 13
v_call: TRBV6-1
d_call: NA
j_call: TRBJ1-5
clone_size: NA
cdr3_aa: CASTSGVGQPQHF
cdr3_nt: TGTGCCAGCACCTCAGGGGTTGGTCAGCCCCAGCATTTT

cdr3_length: 16
v_call: TRBV4-2
d_call: TRBD2
j_call: TRBJ2-5
clone_size: NA
cdr3_aa: CASSQASGGAGQTQYF
cdr3_nt: TGTGCCAGCAGCCAAGCTAGCGGGGGCGCAGGGCAGACCCAGTACTTC

cdr3_length: 13
v_call: TRBV5-6
d_call: NA
j_call: TRBJ2-7
clone_size: NA
cdr3_aa: CASSYSLTYEQYF
cdr3_nt: TGTGCCAGCAGCTACAGCTTAACCTACGAGCAGTACTTC

cdr3_length: 13
v_call: TRBV15
d_call: TRBD2
j_call: TRBJ2-7
clone_size: NA
cdr3_aa: CATSRGGGNEQYF
cdr3_nt: TGTGCCACCAGCAGAGGCGGGGGAAACGAGCAGTACTTC

cdr3_length: 12
v_call: TRBV6-5
d_call: NA
j_call: TRBJ1-2
clone_size: NA
cdr3_aa: CASSYRGYGYTF
cdr3_nt: TGTGCCAGCAGTTACAGGGGTTATGGCTACACCTTC

cdr3_length: 17
v_call: TRBV6-1
d_call: TRBD2
j_call: TRBJ2-7
clone_size: NA
cdr3_aa: CASSEAGTSGISYEQYF
cdr3_nt: TGTGCCAGCAGTGAAGCGGGGACTAGCGGGATCTCCTACGAGCAGTACTTC

cdr3_length: 15
v_call: TRBV5-1
d_call: TRBD1
j_call: TRBJ2-2
clone_size: NA
cdr3_aa: CASSSGTEYTGELFF
cdr3_nt: TGCGCCAGCAGCTCCGGGACAGAGTACACCGGGGAGCTGTTTTTT

cdr3_length: 15
v_call: TRBV2
d_call: TRBD2
j_call: TRBJ2-3
clone_size: NA
cdr3_aa: CASSEALAGTDTQYF
cdr3_nt: TGTGCCAGCAGTGAAGCACTAGCGGGCACAGATACGCAGTATTTT

cdr3_length: 15
v_call: TRBV19
d_call: TRBD1
j_call: TRBJ1-2
clone_size: NA
cdr3_aa: CATYHRDRGYYGYTF
cdr3_nt: TGTGCCACTTACCACCGGGACAGGGGGTACTATGGCTACACCTTC

cdr3_length: 16
v_call: TRBV28
d_call: TRBD2
j_call: TRBJ2-1
clone_size: NA
cdr3_aa: CASSPMSGGPDNEQFF
cdr3_nt: TGTGCCAGCAGTCCAATGAGCGGGGGGCCGGACAATGAGCAGTTCTTC

cdr3_length: 14
v_call: TRBV29-1
d_call: TRBD2
j_call: TRBJ2-1
clone_size: NA
cdr3_aa: CSVVAGGLYNEQFF
cdr3_nt: TGCAGCGTTGTGGCGGGGGGGCTCTACAATGAGCAGTTCTTC

cdr3_length: 15
v_call: TRBV30
d_call: NA
j_call: TRBJ1-5
clone_size: NA
cdr3_aa: CAWSASGRTNQPQHF
cdr3_nt: TGTGCCTGGAGCGCATCCGGGAGAACCAATCAGCCCCAGCATTTT

cdr3_length: 12
v_call: TRBV7-9
d_call: TRBD1
j_call: TRBJ1-1
clone_size: NA
cdr3_aa: CASSWTGAEAFF
cdr3_nt: TGTGCCAGCAGCTGGACAGGGGCTGAAGCTTTCTTT

cdr3_length: 16
v_call: TRBV30
d_call: NA
j_call: TRBJ1-6
clone_size: NA
cdr3_aa: CAWSDDTGIYGSPLHF
cdr3_nt: TGTGCCTGGAGTGACGATACAGGGATATACGGTTCACCCCTCCACTTT

cdr3_length: 12
v_call: TRBV30
d_call: NA
j_call: TRBJ1-1
clone_size: NA
cdr3_aa: CAWSARGTEAFF
cdr3_nt: TGTGCCTGGAGTGCTAGGGGCACTGAAGCTTTCTTT

cdr3_length: 15
v_call: TRBV4-1
d_call: NA
j_call: TRBJ1-5
clone_size: NA
cdr3_aa: CASSQDQGSNQPQHF
cdr3_nt: TGCGCCAGCAGCCAAGACCAGGGGAGCAATCAGCCCCAGCATTTT

cdr3_length: 14
v_call: TRBV6-4
d_call: TRBD1
j_call: TRBJ1-1
clone_size: once
cdr3_aa: CASSETGVNTEAFF
cdr3_nt: TGTGCCAGCAGCGAGACAGGGGTTAACACTGAAGCTTTCTTT

cdr3_length: 13
v_call: TRBV10-2
d_call: NA
j_call: TRBJ1-2
clone_size: once
cdr3_aa: CASSEAWAGGYTF
cdr3_nt: TGCGCCAGCAGTGAGGCTTGGGCGGGGGGCTACACCTTC

cdr3_length: 16
v_call: TRBV5-1
d_call: NA
j_call: TRBJ2-2
clone_size: NA
cdr3_aa: CASSLAFATGDRELFF
cdr3_nt: TGCGCCAGCAGCTTGGCCTTCGCGACAGGAGATAGGGAGCTGTTTTTT

cdr3_length: 16
v_call: TRBV13
d_call: NA
j_call: TRBJ2-5
clone_size: NA
cdr3_aa: CASSARTDWGQETQYF
cdr3_nt: TGTGCCAGCAGCGCCCGGACTGATTGGGGACAAGAGACCCAGTACTTC

cdr3_length: 18
v_call: TRBV13
d_call: TRBD1
j_call: TRBJ2-7
clone_size: NA
cdr3_aa: CASSLGLGTGRFTYEQYF
cdr3_nt: TGTGCCAGCAGCTTAGGCCTCGGGACAGGGCGTTTCACCTACGAGCAGTACTTC

cdr3_length: 15
v_call: TRBV5-1
d_call: TRBD1
j_call: TRBJ1-2
clone_size: NA
cdr3_aa: CASSLAGTGDNGYTF
cdr3_nt: TGCGCCAGCAGCTTGGCCGGGACAGGGGATAATGGCTACACCTTC

cdr3_length: 15
v_call: TRBV4-1
d_call: TRBD1
j_call: TRBJ2-7
clone_size: NA
cdr3_aa: CASSQGQANSYEQYF
cdr3_nt: TGCGCCAGCAGCCAGGGACAGGCTAACTCCTACGAGCAGTACTTC

cdr3_length: 15
v_call: TRBV5-1
d_call: NA
j_call: TRBJ1-5
clone_size: NA
cdr3_aa: CASSPHPGFGEPQHF
cdr3_nt: TGCGCCAGCAGCCCCCACCCGGGGTTCGGGGAGCCCCAGCATTTT

cdr3_length: 13
v_call: TRBV6-1
d_call: TRBD1
j_call: TRBJ1-2
clone_size: NA
cdr3_aa: CASSPDRGHGYTF
cdr3_nt: TGTGCCAGCAGCCCCGACAGGGGGCATGGCTACACCTTC

cdr3_length: 17
v_call: TRBV6-1
d_call: NA
j_call: TRBJ1-1
clone_size: NA
cdr3_aa: CASSAPRGGTMNTEAFF
cdr3_nt: TGTGCCAGCAGTGCCCCCAGAGGTGGCACCATGAACACTGAAGCTTTCTTT

cdr3_length: 15
v_call: TRBV7-2
d_call: NA
j_call: TRBJ1-1
clone_size: NA
cdr3_aa: CASSLARGQITEAFF
cdr3_nt: TGTGCCAGCAGCTTAGCCAGGGGCCAGATCACTGAAGCTTTCTTT